This T cell receptor (beta chain) was obtained from a study of tumor-infiltrating lymphocytes in primary liver carcinoma. With respect to this clonotype: One end of the junction does not line up with germline, which may come from a read error.

Co-extraction yielded RNA and DNA from roughly 21-30 mg of unsorted bulk tissue. Per the germline V gene, CDR1 is SGHNT and CDR2 is YYREEE (reference sequence). This CDR3 region has 11 residues. TCR beta cDNA was made from around 520 ng total RNA with a constant-region primer. Modified slightly, ARM-PCR produced TCR beta libraries over three nested multiplex PCR rounds. TRBV1-TRBV30 forward primers and a C-beta reverse primer were used in the first two PCR rounds, which each ran for nine to ten cycles. TCRdb reanalysed the multiplex PCR reads using MiXCR and keeps one entry per CDR3 protein. Of 90,000 to 110,000 distinct CDR3 sequences in the sample, roughly 80% were seen once.

J is TRBJ2-1 and V is TRBV5-4; unclear D gene. Sequenced sample: liver tumor tissue from sampling region 3. This sample's subset: tumor region T3, left-lateral pole. This clonotype originated in a middle-aged man with primary liver carcinoma and hepatitis B virus infection. CDR3 DNA: TGTGCCAACAGCTCCTACAATGAGCAGTTCTTT. Encoded protein: CANSSYNEQFF.